The text below deals with one T cell receptor (beta chain). This specimen comes from a study of cytomegalovirus exposure and HLA in healthy donors. Researchers ran the PCR with 60 Vbeta and 13 Jbeta primers. TCRdb's copy holds only in-frame clones and misses some; the assay was immunoSEQ multiplex PCR. The sample yields 150,000 to 200,000 clones, 82% seen once. V was pared by 6 bases and J by 5 bases, with 16 bases between. This CDR3 has 14 amino acids. Germline V lookup: CDR1 SGHTA, CDR2 FQGNSA. The donors comprised healthy bone marrow donors. V usage is TRBV7-2 and J usage is TRBJ1-1; possible D gene TRBD1, 5 bases. The sequencing sample was made of PBMCs. This TCR came from a male donor in good health and CMV-seropositive. The CDR3 DNA reads TGTGCCAGCAGTTCTTCTGCTGGGGGGACTGAAGCTTTCTTT. Encoded protein: CASSSSAGGTEAFF.